These T cell receptor beta chains were read from a single sample in a study of blood T cells in healthy people across ages. TCRdb reanalysed the 5' RACE reads using MiXCR and keeps one entry per CDR3 protein. This sample has over 1,500,000 distinct CDR3 sequences; roughly 52% occur once, and the top ten carry about 2.1%. The sequencing sample was made of blood. All receptors derive from a middle-aged woman in good health. CDR3s include the opening cysteine and the closing phenylalanine or tryptophan. The order of the fields is D gene, V gene, clone size, J gene, CDR3 DNA, CDR3 protein. A D gene is named only where the DNA matches it firmly. Size is omitted from some rows. Given values are once, few, many or a class for expanded clones.

D gene: -; V gene: TRBV20-1; clone size: -; J gene: TRBJ1-2; CDR3 DNA: TGCAGTGCTACAATCAACACGAGGATCTACAGGGACGGCTATGGCTACACCTTC; CDR3 protein: CSATINTRIYRDGYGYTF
D gene: -; V gene: TRBV11-2; clone size: once; J gene: TRBJ2-2; CDR3 DNA: TGTGCCAGCAGCTTAGATCTTGGGGCCGGGGAGCTGTTTTTT; CDR3 protein: CASSLDLGAGELFF
D gene: -; V gene: TRBV27; clone size: -; J gene: TRBJ2-1; CDR3 DNA: TGTGCCAGCAGTTGGCAGACCTCCTACAATGAGCAGTTCTTC; CDR3 protein: CASSWQTSYNEQFF
D gene: -; V gene: TRBV9; clone size: -; J gene: TRBJ2-5; CDR3 DNA: TGTGCCAGCAGCGTTTCGGCGGGGCTGGAGACCCAGTACTTC; CDR3 protein: CASSVSAGLETQYF
D gene: TRBD1; V gene: TRBV6-1; clone size: few; J gene: TRBJ2-1; CDR3 DNA: TGTGCCAGCAGTGAAGCATGGACAGGGGCCTACAATGAGCAGTTCTTC; CDR3 protein: CASSEAWTGAYNEQFF
D gene: -; V gene: TRBV12-3/TRBV12-4; clone size: -; J gene: TRBJ2-3; CDR3 DNA: TGTGCCAGCAGTTTTGGTCTTTTAGATACGCAGTATTTT; CDR3 protein: CASSFGLLDTQYF
D gene: TRBD2; V gene: TRBV15; clone size: -; J gene: TRBJ2-4; CDR3 DNA: TGTGCCACCAGCAGTATAACTAGCGGGGTTGGCAAAAACATTCAGTACTTC; CDR3 protein: CATSSITSGVGKNIQYF
D gene: -; V gene: TRBV25-1; clone size: -; J gene: TRBJ1-2; CDR3 DNA: TGTGCCAGCAGTGAACTGGTTGCGGGAGTCTATGGCTACACCTTC; CDR3 protein: CASSELVAGVYGYTF
D gene: TRBD2; V gene: TRBV6-2/TRBV6-3; clone size: -; J gene: TRBJ2-7; CDR3 DNA: TGTGCCAGCAGTTGCGGCACTAGCGGGGGCTACGAGCAGTACTTC; CDR3 protein: CASSCGTSGGYEQYF
D gene: -; V gene: TRBV20-1; clone size: -; J gene: TRBJ2-1; CDR3 DNA: TGCAGTGCTACTACGGGGGCGGTGAGTGATGAGCAGTTCTTC; CDR3 protein: CSATTGAVSDEQFF
D gene: -; V gene: TRBV20-1; clone size: -; J gene: TRBJ2-3; CDR3 DNA: TGCAGTGCTAGAGGAGGGGGGGGGTATACGCAGTATTTT; CDR3 protein: CSARGGGGYTQYF
D gene: -; V gene: TRBV27; clone size: few; J gene: TRBJ2-5; CDR3 DNA: TGTGCCAGCAGTCCCCGGGGCAGGGACCAAGAGACCCAGTACTTC; CDR3 protein: CASSPRGRDQETQYF
D gene: -; V gene: TRBV11-2; clone size: once; J gene: TRBJ2-1; CDR3 DNA: TGTGCCAGCAGCTTAGAATTCGGGACGGGCTACAATGAGCAGTTCTTC; CDR3 protein: CASSLEFGTGYNEQFF
D gene: TRBD2; V gene: TRBV5-1; clone size: few; J gene: TRBJ2-1; CDR3 DNA: TGCGCCAGCAGCTTGGATAGGGGACTAGCGGGGGACAATGAGCAGTTCTTC; CDR3 protein: CASSLDRGLAGDNEQFF
D gene: TRBD2; V gene: TRBV11-2; clone size: few; J gene: TRBJ2-3; CDR3 DNA: TGTGCCAGCAGCCCGCTAGCGGGGGGTTACACAGATACGCAGTATTTT; CDR3 protein: CASSPLAGGYTDTQYF
D gene: -; V gene: TRBV20-1; clone size: -; J gene: TRBJ2-5; CDR3 DNA: TGCAGTGCTAGAGAGTACTCGACGTACCAAGAGACTCAGTACTTC; CDR3 protein: CSAREYSTYQETQYF
D gene: TRBD1; V gene: TRBV9; clone size: -; J gene: TRBJ2-3; CDR3 DNA: TGTGCCAGCAGCGAATCAATGACAGGGGGTTACACAGATACGCAGTATTTT; CDR3 protein: CASSESMTGGYTDTQYF
D gene: TRBD1; V gene: TRBV28; clone size: few; J gene: TRBJ1-1; CDR3 DNA: TGTGCCAGCAGTCCACTTAAGGGGGCTGTGAACACTGAAGCTTTCTTT; CDR3 protein: CASSPLKGAVNTEAFF
D gene: -; V gene: TRBV7-6; clone size: -; J gene: TRBJ1-6; CDR3 DNA: TGTGCCAGCAGCTTAGGAGCCAGGACTTCGAATTCACCCCTCCACTTT; CDR3 protein: CASSLGARTSNSPLHF
D gene: -; V gene: TRBV7-2; clone size: -; J gene: TRBJ2-3; CDR3 DNA: TGTGCCAGCAGCTCGACAGGTTTCGCGGATACGCAGTATTTT; CDR3 protein: CASSSTGFADTQYF
D gene: -; V gene: TRBV5-6; clone size: -; J gene: TRBJ1-2; CDR3 DNA: TGTGCCAGCAGCTTGTTTGGTACCCCTACGGGCTACACCTTC; CDR3 protein: CASSLFGTPTGYTF
D gene: -; V gene: TRBV24-1; clone size: -; J gene: TRBJ2-1; CDR3 DNA: TGTGCCACCAGTTTTGGCGGGACACCCCAGGCCAATGAGCAGTTCTTC; CDR3 protein: CATSFGGTPQANEQFF
D gene: -; V gene: TRBV27; clone size: -; J gene: TRBJ2-1; CDR3 DNA: TGTGCCAGCAGTTTGGGGGGCGCGGCGAGCAATGAGCAGTTCTTC; CDR3 protein: CASSLGGAASNEQFF